This is a list of T cell receptor beta chains from one sample in a study of cytomegalovirus exposure and HLA in healthy donors. Sequenced by immunoSEQ multiplex PCR; TCRdb stores in-frame clones only, minus some. The table lists 130,000 to 150,000 clones, approximately 78% of them singletons, with about 2.9% in the top ten. The specimen was PBMCs. These receptors all come from a female donor in good health and CMV-seronegative. CDR3s include the opening cysteine and the closing phenylalanine or tryptophan. D genes are given only for firm matches. Some rows have no size entry. The others give once, few or many, or a class for an expanded clone.

abundance,d_gene,j_gene,v_gene,CDR3nt,CDR3aa
.,.,TRBJ2-7,TRBV7-2,TGTGCCAGCAGCTTAGGCCCCCCCGAGAAACCCTACGAGCAGTACTTC,CASSLGPPEKPYEQYF
.,TRBD1,TRBJ2-2,TRBV7-9,TGTGCCAGCAGCTCCGTCCCGGGACAGGGGGCGAAATTTGCCGGGGAGCTGTTTTTT,CASSSVPGQGAKFAGELFF
once,TRBD1,TRBJ1-2,TRBV5-4,TGTGCCAGCAGCCCGGATGGGACAGGGGGCATCGATGGCTACACCTTC,CASSPDGTGGIDGYTF
once,.,TRBJ1-3,TRBV11-2,TGTGCCAGCAGCCCTATGAAGGACTCTCGAAACACCATATATTTT,CASSPMKDSRNTIYF
once,TRBD2,TRBJ2-2,TRBV5-1,TGCGCCAGCAGCTATCTCCGGTCGGGACTAGCGGGAGCCGGGGAGCTGTTTTTT,CASSYLRSGLAGAGELFF
few,.,TRBJ2-7,TRBV6-1,TGTGCCAGCAATGCAGGGATGTACGAGCAGTACTTC,CASNAGMYEQYF
.,.,TRBJ1-1,TRBV5-1,TGCGCCAGCAGCATCGCTCCACAGGGAATTAGCACTGAAGCTTTCTTT,CASSIAPQGISTEAFF
.,.,TRBJ2-7,TRBV27,TGTGCCAGCAGTTTATGGGCCAGGGCCTACGAGCAGTACTTC,CASSLWARAYEQYF
.,.,TRBJ2-7,TRBV27,TGTGCCAGCAGCGTAATCGAGGCGCGGGAGCAGTACTTC,CASSVIEAREQYF
.,.,TRBJ2-7,TRBV27,TGTGCCAGCAGTTTATCGGGCAGGGCCTACGAGCAGTACTTC,CASSLSGRAYEQYF
.,.,TRBJ2-7,TRBV28,TGTGCCAGCAGCCCACACCGATACGAGCAGTACTTC,CASSPHRYEQYF
.,TRBD1,TRBJ2-3,TRBV6-6,TGTGCCAGCAGTTCCCGACAGGGTTCAGATACGCAGTATTTT,CASSSRQGSDTQYF
.,.,TRBJ2-7,TRBV6-6,TGTGCCAGCAGGGGAGAACCGGGCGTCGAGCAGTACTTC,CASRGEPGVEQYF
.,.,TRBJ1-6,TRBV4-3,TGCGCCAGCAGCCCCCAACAGGAGGGGAATTCACCCCTCCACTTT,CASSPQQEGNSPLHF
.,TRBD1,TRBJ1-1,TRBV19,TGTGCCAGTAGTATTGGACAGGCAGTTGCAAAAGCTTTCTTT,CASSIGQAVAKAFF
once,TRBD1,TRBJ1-2,TRBV7-2,TGTGCCAGCAGCCCATTCGGACAGGGGAAGGCCTATGGCTACACCTTC,CASSPFGQGKAYGYTF
.,TRBD2,TRBJ2-3,TRBV7-9,TGTGCCAGCAGCCAGACTAGCGGGGGAGATACGCAGTATTTT,CASSQTSGGDTQYF
.,TRBD1,TRBJ1-6,TRBV6-5,TGTGCCAGCAGCCGGCTTCGGGACAGGGATTCACCCCTCCACTTT,CASSRLRDRDSPLHF
few,TRBD1,TRBJ1-2,TRBV7-2,TGTGCCAGCAGCTTAGCCCTATACAGGGGAAAAACTAATGGCTACACCTTC,CASSLALYRGKTNGYTF
.,.,TRBJ1-2,TRBV7-2,TGTGCCAGCAGCTTCAAAAGGGGGAGTGGCTACACCTTC,CASSFKRGSGYTF
few,.,TRBJ1-2,TRBV28,TGTGCCAGCAGTGACTACAGGGCTAACTATGGCTACACCTTC,CASSDYRANYGYTF
.,TRBD1,TRBJ2-3,TRBV5-6,TGTGCCAGCAGCCCGGACAGGGGGGTTCTCACAGATACGCAGTATTTT,CASSPDRGVLTDTQYF
.,TRBD2,TRBJ2-6,TRBV6-4,TGTGCCAGCAGCGAGACTAGCGGGGGCTCTGGGGCCAACGTCCTGACTTTC,CASSETSGGSGANVLTF
.,TRBD1,TRBJ2-1,TRBV6-5,TGTGCCAGCAGTTACAGAAAGGGGGCAAGTGAGCAGTTCTTC,CASSYRKGASEQFF
.,.,TRBJ2-3,TRBV25-1,TGTGCCAGCCCGACTAGGAAGAATACAGATACGCAGTATTTT,CASPTRKNTDTQYF
.,.,TRBJ1-3,TRBV27,TGTGCCAGCAGCGACTCCCCGGGGGCTGGAAACACCATATATTTT,CASSDSPGAGNTIYF
few,TRBD1,TRBJ1-5,TRBV6-1,TGTGCCAGCAGACCCACAGGGGAAGGACAGCCCCAGCATTTT,CASRPTGEGQPQHF